This TCR beta chain was found in a study of patients and donors after allogeneic stem cell transplantation. TCRdb reprocessed the RT-PCR reads with MiXCR, giving one entry per CDR3 protein. The data hold about 160,000 distinct CDR3 sequences, with about a quarter observed a single time. CDR3 size: 16 residues. Between the trimmed V and J ends, which lost 2 bases and 3 bases, there was a span of 14 bases. Germline V lookup: CDR1 LNHDA, CDR2 SQIVND (reference sequence). This sequence joins TRBV19 and TRBJ1-5; D remains ambiguous. The sequenced material came from blood, either unsorted or a sorted T cell fraction (not recorded which). This sequence was found in a human donor who was either an allogeneic HSCT recipient or a stem cell or donor lymphocyte infusion donor (not recorded which). It is not recorded whose cells these are; they may come from a transplant donor. DNA of the CDR3: TGTGCCAGTAGTATAAGGTCGCAGGATCCCAATCAGCCCCAGCATTTT. The encoded protein is CASSIRSQDPNQPQHF.